Below are 6 T cell receptor beta chains sequenced from a single sample in a study of blood T cell repertoires in COVID-19. Clones were read by immunoSEQ multiplex PCR, and TCRdb kept only the in-frame ones, dropping some. This table has over 150,000 clones, around nine tenths appearing once. The sequenced material came from peripheral blood. These receptors came from a man aged 50 to 59 with COVID-19, enrolled during active disease.

The chain carries TRBV24-1 and TRBJ1-5, with 7 bases that match TRBD1. J was trimmed by 2 bases and V by 4 bases; bases with no gene match: 7. Germline V lookup: CDR1 KGHDR, CDR2 SFDVKD. The CDR3 runs to 16 residues. The CDR3: CATSEKNRGGNQPQHF. The CDR3 bases are TGTGCCACCAGTGAGAAGAACAGGGGCGGCAATCAGCCCCAGCATTTT.

This chain connects TRBV18 to TRBJ1-4; the D gene is possibly TRBD1 (5 bases). V lost 6 bases, J lost 8 bases, and 16 bases lay in between. Germline V gene data show CDR1 as KGHSH and CDR2 as LQKENI. The CDR3 loop spans 14 amino acids. The CDR3 is CASSLGAGHEKLFF. CDR3 DNA: TGTGCCAGCTCCCTTGGGGCAGGGCACGAAAAACTGTTTTTT.

The rearrangement links TRBV28 to TRBJ2-2, with D tentatively TRBD1 (5 bases). Germline V lookup: CDR1 MDHEN, CDR2 SYDVKM. The CDR3 is 14 residues long. Trimming took 6 bases from V and 7 from J, leaving 15 bases between them. The CDR3 protein is CASSDTGWSGELFF. The CDR3 nucleotides are TGTGCCAGCAGCGATACAGGCTGGAGCGGGGAGCTGTTTTTT. Full variable domain (missing parts from reference TRBV28 and TRBJ2-2): DVKVTQSSRYLVKRTGEKVFLECVQDMDHENMFWYRQDPGLGLRLIYFSYDVKMKEKGDIPEGYSVSREKKERFSLILESASTNQTSMYLCASSDTGWSGELFFGEGSRLTVL.

The genes are TRBV18 and TRBJ2-3, with D unclear. V gave up 2 bases and J gave up 1 base, with 7 bases separating them. CDR3 size: 14 residues. Germline CDR1 and CDR2: KGHSH and LQKENI. The CDR3, as DNA: TGTGCCAGCTCACCATTAAGAGGCACAGATACGCAGTATTTT. Protein sequence: CASSPLRGTDTQYF.

In nucleotides, the CDR3 is TGTGCCAGCAGCCCCGGGACAGGGCACGGTGAGCAGTTCTTC. This sequence encodes CASSPGTGHGEQFF. The V call is TRBV2, the J call TRBJ2-1, with TRBD1 identical over 9 bases. V lost 6 bases, J lost 9 bases, and 9 bases stayed unmatched. The length of the CDR3 is 14 residues. Germline-derived CDR1 and CDR2 are SNHLY and FYNNEI.

Comment on this clone: This CDR3 is also generated by other DNA sequences in the sample. This chain joins TRBV7-3 and TRBJ2-3; 9 bases match TRBD2. Germline CDR1 and CDR2: SGHTA and FQGTGA. V trimming: 5 bases; J trimming: 0 bases; junction bases outside the gene matches: 3. CDR3 length: 15 residues. As DNA, the CDR3 is TGTGCCAGCAGCCAAGCGGGGGGTAGCACAGATACGCAGTATTTT. It specifies CASSQAGGSTDTQYF.